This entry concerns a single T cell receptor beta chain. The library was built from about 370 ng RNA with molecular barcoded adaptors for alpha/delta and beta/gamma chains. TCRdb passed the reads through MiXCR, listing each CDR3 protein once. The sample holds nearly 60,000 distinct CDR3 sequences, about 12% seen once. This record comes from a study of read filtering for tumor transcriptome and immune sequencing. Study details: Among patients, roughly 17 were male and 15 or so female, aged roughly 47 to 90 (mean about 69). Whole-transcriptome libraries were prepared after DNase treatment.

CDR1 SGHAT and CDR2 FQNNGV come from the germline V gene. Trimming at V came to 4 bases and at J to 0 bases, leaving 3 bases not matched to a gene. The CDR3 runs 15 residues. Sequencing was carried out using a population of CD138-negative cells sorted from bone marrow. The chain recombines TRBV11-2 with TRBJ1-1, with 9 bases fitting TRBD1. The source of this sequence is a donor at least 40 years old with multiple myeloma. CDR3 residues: CASSSTGGMNTEAFF. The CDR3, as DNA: TGTGCCAGCAGCTCCACAGGGGGCATGAACACTGAAGCTTTCTTT.